Reported below is one TCR beta chain. This record comes from a study of shared clonotypes between healthy human individuals. Method: immunoSEQ multiplex PCR; TCRdb's copy keeps in-frame clones and lacks some. Among 650,000 to 800,000 clones listed, 72% were seen once. The sample comprised memory CD4+ T cells sorted from blood. Subset indicated: CD45RA-negative fraction. The origin of this receptor is a woman aged 30 to 39 in good health.

CDR3 coding DNA: TGTGCCAGCTCACCACGGACGTCCTCCTACGAGCAGTACTTC. This translates into CASSPRTSSYEQYF. The rearrangement uses TRBV18 and TRBJ2-7, with D hard to call. The CDR3 loop spans 14 amino acids. Trimming took 1 base from V and 0 from J, leaving 7 bases between them. CDR1 and CDR2 (germline): KGHSH, LQKENI.